The 14 T cell receptor beta chains listed next were all sequenced from one sample in a study of PD-1 blockade in mismatch repair-deficient tumors. TCRdb keeps only in-frame clones here, not all; method: immunoSEQ multiplex PCR. Here the sample spans more than 50,000 clones, around 89% being singletons. Sequenced material: peripheral blood, taken 52 weeks after starting pembrolizumab. These receptors all stem from an adult with mismatch repair-deficient cancer.

The rearrangement uses TRBV5-1 and TRBJ1-3; no clear D gene. Germline V gives CDR1 SGHRS, CDR2 YFSETQ. There are 17 residues in the CDR3. With 3 bases removed from V and 2 bases from J, the gap between germline ends came to 18 bases. CDR3 sequence reads: CASSSVPLGSAGNTIYF. Written as DNA, the CDR3 is TGCGCCAGCAGCTCTGTGCCGTTAGGCTCCGCTGGAAACACCATATATTTT.

The chain combines TRBV21-1 with TRBJ2-7. TRBV21-1 is deemed a pseudogene. The length of the CDR3 is 14 residues. CDR3 region: CASSKAGGPNEQYF. The CDR3 DNA follows: TGTGCCAGCAGCAAGGCCGGGGGCCCTAACGAGCAGTACTTC.

The rearrangement links TRBV18 to TRBJ2-5; no reliable D call. V was cut by 0 bases and J by 2 bases, with 10 bases left in between. CDR1 KGHSH and CDR2 LQKENI come from the germline V gene. The CDR3 totals 15 residues. CDR3 DNA sequence: TGTGCCAGCTCACCACCGGGCCGGGTACAAGAGACCCAGTACTTC. Protein sequence: CASSPPGRVQETQYF.

This sequence joins TRBV7-8 and TRBJ2-3; 7 bases are a match to TRBD2. Germline loops: CDR1 SGHVS, CDR2 FQNEAQ. This CDR3 is 16 amino acids long. Germline trimming cut 3 bases from V and 0 bases from J; bases unmatched to any gene: 6. The CDR3 coding sequence is TGTGCCAGCAGCTTGTCTAGCGGAACTAGCACAGATACGCAGTATTTT. Translating it yields CASSLSSGTSTDTQYF.

The chain joins TRBV28 to TRBJ2-7; no clear D gene. This CDR3 comprises 11 residues. CDR1 and CDR2 from the germline V gene are MDHEN and SYDVKM. V was shortened by 3 bases and J by 2 bases, with 2 bases between the two germline ends. The CDR3 DNA sequence: TGTGCCAGCAGTTTCACCTACGAGCAGTACTTC. It codes for CASSFTYEQYF.

The J gene is TRBJ2-7, the V gene TRBV11-2; possibly TRBD2 for D (6 bases). The germline V gene has CDR1 SGHAT and CDR2 FQNNGV. The CDR3 has 15 amino acids. V was pared by 6 bases and J by 3 bases, with 18 bases between. The CDR3 sequence is CASSDPGLIGYEQYF. The DNA of the CDR3 is TGTGCCAGCAGTGATCCGGGACTGATCGGCTACGAGCAGTACTTC. Drawing the rest from reference TRBV11-2 and TRBJ2-7, the complete variable domain is EAGVAQSPRYKIIEKRQSVAFWCNPISGHATLYWYQQILGQGPKLLIQFQNNGVVDDSQLPKDRFSAERLKGVDSTLKIQPAKLEDSAVYLCASSDPGLIGYEQYFGPGTRLTVT.

The rearrangement links TRBV9 to TRBJ2-6; 8 bases are shared with TRBD1. The CDR3 is 17 residues long. CDR1 SGDLS and CDR2 YYNGEE come from the germline V gene. The V segment lost 2 bases and the J segment 0 bases; nucleotides outside the gene matches: 4. CDR3 nucleotides: TGTGCCAGCAGCGTGGGACAGGTCAGCTCTGGGGCCAACGTCCTGACTTTC. Residues: CASSVGQVSSGANVLTF.

CDR3 in amino acids: CASSVGREGRDEQFF. The DNA for the CDR3 is TGTGCCAGCAGCGTAGGTCGGGAGGGTAGGGATGAGCAGTTCTTC. This sequence joins TRBV9 and TRBJ2-1; TRBD2 aligns across 8 bases. The CDR3 covers 15 residues. The V segment lost 0 bases and the J segment 8 bases; nucleotides outside the gene matches: 7. Per germline, CDR1 SGDLS and CDR2 YYNGEE.

The chain recombines TRBV10-3 with TRBJ2-2; 7 positions match TRBD1. The ends lost 5 bases at V and 7 bases at J; junction bases unmatched: 10. The CDR3 has 15 residues. Germline V gene lookup returns CDR1 ENHRY and CDR2 SYGVKD. The CDR3 sequence is CAISNRDSGDGELFF. The CDR3 bases are TGTGCCATCAGTAACCGGGACAGTGGAGACGGGGAGCTGTTTTTT.

The J gene is TRBJ2-2, the V gene TRBV11-2; 8 bases are shared with TRBD1. This CDR3 has 15 residues. J was trimmed by 6 bases and V by 3 bases; bases with no gene match: 6. The germline V gene has CDR1 SGHAT and CDR2 FQNNGV. In DNA form, the CDR3 reads TGTGCCAGCAGCTTTTCAGGGGGCGTTGCCGGGGAGCTGTTTTTT. It translates to CASSFSGGVAGELFF. The full variable domain, completed using reference TRBV11-2 and TRBJ2-2, is EAGVAQSPRYKIIEKRQSVAFWCNPISGHATLYWYQQILGQGPKLLIQFQNNGVVDDSQLPKDRFSAERLKGVDSTLKIQPAKLEDSAVYLCASSFSGGVAGELFFGEGSRLTVL.

This CDR3 reads CASSQFLAGTGYYEQYF. Here the CDR3 DNA reads TGTGCCAGCAGCCAATTCCTAGCGGGAACCGGTTACTACGAGCAGTACTTC. The chain combines TRBV4-2 with TRBJ2-7; 9 bases are a match to TRBD2. CDR3 length: 17 residues. J gave up 3 bases and V 2 bases, and 11 bases lay outside the gene matches. Per the germline V gene, CDR1 is LGHNA and CDR2 is YNFKEQ.

The CDR3 DNA reads TGTGCCAGCAGCCCAGTCGGGGTGACCTATGGCTACACCTTC. As protein: CASSPVGVTYGYTF. V and J are TRBV11-2 and TRBJ1-2; D gene unclear. The germline V and J ends were trimmed by 5 bases and 4 bases, with 14 bases remaining between them. This CDR3 is built from 14 residues. Germline V gives CDR1 SGHAT, CDR2 FQNNGV. Based on the CDR3 plus reference TRBV11-2 and TRBJ1-2, the full variable domain is EAGVAQSPRYKIIEKRQSVAFWCNPISGHATLYWYQQILGQGPKLLIQFQNNGVVDDSQLPKDRFSAERLKGVDSTLKIQPAKLEDSAVYLCASSPVGVTYGYTFGSGTRLTVV.

This CDR3 reads CASKVVGVGSAYNEQFF. The CDR3 DNA follows: TGTGCCAGTAAAGTAGTTGGGGTCGGGAGTGCCTACAATGAGCAGTTCTTC. The rearrangement links TRBV19 to TRBJ2-1; D may be TRBD2 (6 bases). Germline CDR1 is LNHDA and CDR2 is SQIVND (reference sequence). V was trimmed by 7 bases and J by 2 bases, leaving 21 bases between them. CDR3 length: 17 residues. The entire variable domain, with the rest obtained from reference TRBV19 and TRBJ2-1, is as follows: DGGITQSPKYLFRKEGQNVTLSCEQNLNHDAMYWYRQDPGQGLRLIYYSQIVNDFQKGDIAEGYSVSREKKESFPLTVTSAQKNPTAFYLCASKVVGVGSAYNEQFFGPGTRLTVL.

The chain uses TRBV7-9 and TRBJ2-5; 11 positions agree with TRBD2. The germline gives CDR1 SEHNR, CDR2 FQNEAQ (reference sequence). Trimming at V came to 6 bases and at J to 3 bases, leaving 6 bases not matched to a gene. This CDR3 has 15 amino acids. DNA of the CDR3: TGTGCCAGCAGACAACCGGGACTAGCGGAAGAGACCCAGTACTTC. Its protein is CASRQPGLAEETQYF.